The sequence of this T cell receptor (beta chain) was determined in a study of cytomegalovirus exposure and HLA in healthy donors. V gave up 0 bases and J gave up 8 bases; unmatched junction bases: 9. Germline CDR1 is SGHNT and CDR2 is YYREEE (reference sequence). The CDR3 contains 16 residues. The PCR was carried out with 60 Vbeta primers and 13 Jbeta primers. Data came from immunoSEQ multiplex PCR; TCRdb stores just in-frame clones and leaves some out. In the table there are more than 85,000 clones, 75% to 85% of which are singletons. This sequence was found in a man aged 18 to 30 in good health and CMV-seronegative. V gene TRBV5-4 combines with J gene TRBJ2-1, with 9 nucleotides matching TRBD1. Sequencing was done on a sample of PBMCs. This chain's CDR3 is CASSLVRGQGPHEQFF. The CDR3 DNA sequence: TGTGCCAGCAGCTTGGTAAGGGGACAGGGTCCCCATGAGCAGTTCTTC.